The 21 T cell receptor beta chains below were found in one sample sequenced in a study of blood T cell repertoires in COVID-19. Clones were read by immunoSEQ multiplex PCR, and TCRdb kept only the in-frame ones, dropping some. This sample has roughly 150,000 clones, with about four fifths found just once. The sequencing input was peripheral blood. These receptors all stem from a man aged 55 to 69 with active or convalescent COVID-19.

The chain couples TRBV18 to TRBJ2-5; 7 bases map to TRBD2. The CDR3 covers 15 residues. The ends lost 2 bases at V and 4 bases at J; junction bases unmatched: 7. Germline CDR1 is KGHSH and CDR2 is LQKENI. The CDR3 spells CASSPTGGRGETQYF. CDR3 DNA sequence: TGTGCCAGCTCACCAACCGGGGGGAGAGGAGAGACCCAGTACTTC.

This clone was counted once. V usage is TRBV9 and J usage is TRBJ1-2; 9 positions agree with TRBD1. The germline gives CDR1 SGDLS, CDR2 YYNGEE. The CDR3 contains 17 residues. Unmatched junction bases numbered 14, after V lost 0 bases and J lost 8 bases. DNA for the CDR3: TGTGCCAGCAGCGTAGCGCCGGAGAGGGACAGGGCTTGGGGCTACACCTTC. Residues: CASSVAPERDRAWGYTF.

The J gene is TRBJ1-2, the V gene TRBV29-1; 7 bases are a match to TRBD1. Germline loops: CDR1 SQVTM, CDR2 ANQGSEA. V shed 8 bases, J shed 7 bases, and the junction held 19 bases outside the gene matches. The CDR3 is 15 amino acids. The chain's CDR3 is CSSLDIQGGMGGYTF. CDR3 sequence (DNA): TGCAGCTCGCTCGACATCCAGGGGGGTATGGGTGGCTACACCTTC.

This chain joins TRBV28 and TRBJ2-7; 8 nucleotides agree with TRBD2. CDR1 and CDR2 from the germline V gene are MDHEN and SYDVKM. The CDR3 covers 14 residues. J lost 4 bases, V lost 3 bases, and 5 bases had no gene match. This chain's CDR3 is CASSLPGLVYEQYF. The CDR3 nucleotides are TGTGCCAGCAGTTTGCCGGGACTAGTTTACGAGCAGTACTTC.

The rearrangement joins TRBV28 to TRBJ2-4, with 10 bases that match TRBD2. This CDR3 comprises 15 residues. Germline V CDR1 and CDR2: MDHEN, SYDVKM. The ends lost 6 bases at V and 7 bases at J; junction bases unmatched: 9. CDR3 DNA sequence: TGTGCCAGCAGAGACCGGGCTAGCGGGAGTAACATTCAGTACTTC. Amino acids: CASRDRASGSNIQYF. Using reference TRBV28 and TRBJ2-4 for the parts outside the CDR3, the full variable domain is DVKVTQSSRYLVKRTGEKVFLECVQDMDHENMFWYRQDPGLGLRLIYFSYDVKMKEKGDIPEGYSVSREKKERFSLILESASTNQTSMYLCASRDRASGSNIQYFGAGTRLSVL.

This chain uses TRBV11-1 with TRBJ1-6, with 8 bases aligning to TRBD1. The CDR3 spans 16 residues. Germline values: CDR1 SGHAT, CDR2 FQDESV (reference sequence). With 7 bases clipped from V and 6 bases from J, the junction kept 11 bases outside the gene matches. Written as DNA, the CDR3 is TGTGCCAGCACGTCGACAGGGGATTATCGTAATTCACCCCTCCACTTT. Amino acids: CASTSTGDYRNSPLHF.

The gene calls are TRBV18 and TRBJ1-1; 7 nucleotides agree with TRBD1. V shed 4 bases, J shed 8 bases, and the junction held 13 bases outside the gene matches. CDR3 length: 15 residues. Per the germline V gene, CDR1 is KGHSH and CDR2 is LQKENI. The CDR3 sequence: CASSLKGQPEGEAFF. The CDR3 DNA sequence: TGTGCCAGCTCACTGAAGGGACAGCCCGAAGGGGAAGCTTTCTTT.

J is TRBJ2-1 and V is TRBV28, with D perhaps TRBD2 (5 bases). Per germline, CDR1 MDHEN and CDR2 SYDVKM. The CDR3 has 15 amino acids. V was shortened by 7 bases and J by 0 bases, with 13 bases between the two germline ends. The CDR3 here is CASKLDSSSYNEQFF. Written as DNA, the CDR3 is TGTGCCAGCAAACTAGACTCGAGCTCCTACAATGAGCAGTTCTTC.

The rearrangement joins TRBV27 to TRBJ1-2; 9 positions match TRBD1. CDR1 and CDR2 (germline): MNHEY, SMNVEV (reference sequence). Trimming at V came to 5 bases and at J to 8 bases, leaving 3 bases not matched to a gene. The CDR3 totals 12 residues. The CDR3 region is CASSGTGWGYTF. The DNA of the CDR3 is TGTGCCAGCAGTGGGACAGGGTGGGGCTACACCTTC.

The CDR3 region is CATSAGGKITEAFF. CDR3 DNA sequence: TGTGCCACCAGTGCAGGGGGCAAAATCACTGAAGCTTTCTTT. The J gene is TRBJ1-1, the V gene TRBV24-1; 8 bases line up with TRBD1. The CDR3 sequence is 14 residues long. V lost 5 bases to trimming and J lost 4 bases; unmatched junction nucleotides: 5. From germline, CDR1 is KGHDR and CDR2 SFDVKD.

The DNA of the CDR3 is TGTGCCAGCAGTATAAGAGGACTAGCGGGAACAGATACGCAGTATTTT. It encodes CASSIRGLAGTDTQYF. The chain is built from TRBV27 and TRBJ2-3; TRBD2 agrees at 12 bases. The V and J ends lost 5 bases and 3 bases, in that order; junction bases with no gene match: 6. Germline CDR1 and CDR2: MNHEY and SMNVEV (reference sequence). The CDR3 loop spans 16 amino acids.

CDR3 region: CASSLGMTGPNQPQHF. DNA of the CDR3: TGTGCCAGCAGCTTGGGTATGACAGGTCCAAATCAGCCCCAGCATTTT. This chain links TRBV5-6 with TRBJ1-5, with D perhaps matching TRBD1 (6 bases). The CDR3 runs to 16 residues. CDR1 and CDR2 from the germline V gene are SGHDT and YYEEEE. V lost 0 bases to trimming and J lost 4 bases, with 14 bases between them.

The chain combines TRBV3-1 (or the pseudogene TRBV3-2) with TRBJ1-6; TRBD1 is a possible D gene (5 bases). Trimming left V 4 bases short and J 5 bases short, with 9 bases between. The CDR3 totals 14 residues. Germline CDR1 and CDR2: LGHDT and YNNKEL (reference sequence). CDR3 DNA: TGTGCCAGCAGCCGGCAGGGCCATAATTCACCCCTCCACTTT. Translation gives CASSRQGHNSPLHF.

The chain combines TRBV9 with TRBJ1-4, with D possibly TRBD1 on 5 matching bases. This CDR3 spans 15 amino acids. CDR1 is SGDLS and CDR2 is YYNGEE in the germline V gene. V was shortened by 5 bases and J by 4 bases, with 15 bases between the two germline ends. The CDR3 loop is CASSAPLGGNEKLFF. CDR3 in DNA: TGTGCCAGCAGTGCCCCTCTGGGGGGTAATGAAAAACTGTTTTTT.

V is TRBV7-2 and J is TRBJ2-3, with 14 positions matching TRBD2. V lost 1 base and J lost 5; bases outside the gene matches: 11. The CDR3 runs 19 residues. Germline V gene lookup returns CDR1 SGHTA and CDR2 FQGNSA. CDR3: CASSLVSSLGTSGGDTQYF. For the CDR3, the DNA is TGTGCCAGCAGCTTAGTATCCTCACTCGGGACTAGCGGGGGAGATACGCAGTATTTT.

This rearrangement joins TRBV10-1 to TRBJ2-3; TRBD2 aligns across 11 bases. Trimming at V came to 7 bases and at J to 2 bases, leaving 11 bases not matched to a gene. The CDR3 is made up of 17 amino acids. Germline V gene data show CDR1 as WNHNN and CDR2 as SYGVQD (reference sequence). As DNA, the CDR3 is TGCGCCAGCATCAGGTGGACTAGCGGGCTCATCACAGATACGCAGTATTTT. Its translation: CASIRWTSGLITDTQYF.

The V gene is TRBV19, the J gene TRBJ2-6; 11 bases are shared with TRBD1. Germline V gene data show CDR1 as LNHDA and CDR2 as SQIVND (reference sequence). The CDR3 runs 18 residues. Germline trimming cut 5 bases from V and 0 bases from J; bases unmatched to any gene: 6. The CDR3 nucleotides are TGTGCCAGTAGTTCCGGACAGGGGGCGACCTCTGGGGCCAACGTCCTGACTTTC. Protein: CASSSGQGATSGANVLTF. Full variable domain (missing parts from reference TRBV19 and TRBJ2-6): DGGITQSPKYLFRKEGQNVTLSCEQNLNHDAMYWYRQDPGQGLRLIYYSQIVNDFQKGDIAEGYSVSREKKESFPLTVTSAQKNPTAFYLCASSSGQGATSGANVLTFGAGSRLTVL.

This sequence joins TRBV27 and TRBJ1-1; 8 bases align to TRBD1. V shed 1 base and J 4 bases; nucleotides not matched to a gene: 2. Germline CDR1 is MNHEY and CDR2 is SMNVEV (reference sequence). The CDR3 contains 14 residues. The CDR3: CASSLYRGGTEAFF. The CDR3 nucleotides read TGTGCCAGCAGTTTATACAGGGGGGGCACTGAAGCTTTCTTT.

The DNA for the CDR3 is TGTGCCAGCAGCGCCGGACAGGGTTATGCTAACTATGGCTACACCTTC. The encoded protein is CASSAGQGYANYGYTF. V and J are TRBV7-9 and TRBJ1-2; 8 bases align to TRBD1. This CDR3 is 16 amino acids long. The germline V gene encodes CDR1 SEHNR and CDR2 FQNEAQ (reference sequence). The V gene end was trimmed by 5 bases and the J gene end by 0 bases; junction bases not matched to a gene: 8.

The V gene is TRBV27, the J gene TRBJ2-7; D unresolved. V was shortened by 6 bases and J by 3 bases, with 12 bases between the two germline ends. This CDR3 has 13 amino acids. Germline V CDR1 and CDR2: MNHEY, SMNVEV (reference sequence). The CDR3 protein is CASRQQANYEQYF. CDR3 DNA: TGTGCCAGCAGACAGCAGGCTAACTACGAGCAGTACTTC.

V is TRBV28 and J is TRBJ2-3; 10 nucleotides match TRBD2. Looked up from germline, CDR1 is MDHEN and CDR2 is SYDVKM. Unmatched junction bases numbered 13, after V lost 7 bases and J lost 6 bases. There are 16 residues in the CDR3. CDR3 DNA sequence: TGTGCCAGCATATCCTCCAGCGGGAGGGCCTCGGATACGCAGTATTTT. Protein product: CASISSSGRASDTQYF.